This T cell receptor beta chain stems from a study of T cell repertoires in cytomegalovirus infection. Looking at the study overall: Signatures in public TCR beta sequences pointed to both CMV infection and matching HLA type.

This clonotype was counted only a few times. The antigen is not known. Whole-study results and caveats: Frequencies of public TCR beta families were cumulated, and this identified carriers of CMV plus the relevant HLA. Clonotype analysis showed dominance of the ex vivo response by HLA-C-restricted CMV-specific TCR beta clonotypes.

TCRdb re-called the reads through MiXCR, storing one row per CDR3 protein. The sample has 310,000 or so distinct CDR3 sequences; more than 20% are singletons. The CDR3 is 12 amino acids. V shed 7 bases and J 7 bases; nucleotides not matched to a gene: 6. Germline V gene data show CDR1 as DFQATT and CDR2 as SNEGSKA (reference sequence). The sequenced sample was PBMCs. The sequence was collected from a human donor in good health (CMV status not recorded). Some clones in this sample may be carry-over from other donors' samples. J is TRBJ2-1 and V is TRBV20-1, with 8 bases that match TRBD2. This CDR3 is CSGSGGRNEQFF. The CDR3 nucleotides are TGCAGTGGGTCGGGGGGGCGAAATGAGCAGTTCTTC.